Listed below are T cell receptor beta chains from one sample, sequenced in a study of T-cell memory formation after mild COVID-19. In TCRdb, the 5' RACE reads were re-called with MiXCR into one record per CDR3 protein. The table has 150,000 to 200,000 distinct CDR3 sequences, 14% seen once. Input material: PBMCs or a T cell subset sorted from them (not recorded which). The source is an adult woman who had mild COVID-19 (a few samples of this study predate the infection). Cell type and time point are not known. CDR3s leave out the opening cysteine and the closing phenylalanine or tryptophan. Expanded clones get a size class; other rows say once, few or many, or leave the size out.

abundance	j_gene	v_gene	CDR3aa
.	TRBJ2-5	TRBV5-6	ASSFFTGRGETQY
.	TRBJ2-7	TRBV7-2	ASSLAGGHHEQY
few	TRBJ2-1	TRBV9	ASTGGFSYNEQF
.	TRBJ1-1	TRBV27	ASRFGGTEAF
.	TRBJ2-1	TRBV11-1	ASSLGGGRRHEQF
.	TRBJ2-1	TRBV6-2/TRBV6-3	ASSYTSFYNEQF
.	TRBJ2-7	TRBV5-1	ASRTGYEQY
.	TRBJ1-5	TRBV15	ATSRGDRGYNQPQH
few	TRBJ1-1	TRBV20-1	SAPTQDRLKAF
few	TRBJ2-7	TRBV3-1	ASSQRPGQGIHEQY
.	TRBJ2-1	TRBV7-2	ASSPTSNEQF
.	TRBJ2-2	TRBV2	ASSALARETGELF
.	TRBJ2-1	TRBV9	ASSVDLSYEQF
.	TRBJ1-4	TRBV5-1	ASSSVEGQGYEKLF
few	TRBJ2-2	TRBV7-2	ASSPYLGIAGTGELF
.	TRBJ2-3	TRBV7-2	ASSLSPPAVGDTQY
few	TRBJ1-5	TRBV7-9	ASSPGGYSNQPQH
.	TRBJ1-3	TRBV10-3	AISDRDKITGNTIY
few	TRBJ2-5	TRBV27	ASSLLGAGKTQY
.	TRBJ2-3	TRBV12-3/TRBV12-4	ASSHGGGRDTQY
.	TRBJ2-4	TRBV5-5	ASSLVPRQEHIQY
few	TRBJ1-1	TRBV27	SSHVLRGMNTEAF
few	TRBJ2-7	TRBV29-1	SAGWENYEQY
few	TRBJ2-3	TRBV20-1	SSSGGQPMDTQY
.	TRBJ2-5	TRBV29-1	SVGKGLAGGRETQY
.	TRBJ2-2	TRBV20-1	SAREGTSANTGELF
.	TRBJ1-1	TRBV6-6	ASSYLRETEAF
few	TRBJ1-2	TRBV19	ASMVGVHGYT
few	TRBJ2-3	TRBV29-1	SPLLGEDNTQY
.	TRBJ2-1	TRBV20-1	SAFSGLAGPTYNEQF
few	TRBJ2-7	TRBV29-1	RGGTDCGIRSYEQY
many	TRBJ2-7	TRBV5-6	ASSFTGGYDEQY
.	TRBJ2-7	TRBV7-2	ASSRKGGGTGTYEQY
.	TRBJ2-3	TRBV5-1	ASSPGTGRGDTQY
few	TRBJ2-1	TRBV5-1	ASSTGQGASNEQF
.	TRBJ2-7	TRBV12-3/TRBV12-4	ASSLSPGNEQY
few	TRBJ2-2	TRBV6-5	ASRSSGRAVGELF
.	TRBJ2-3	TRBV9	ASRGGATDTQY
few	TRBJ2-6	TRBV12-3/TRBV12-4	ASSLPRQGPFSGANVLT
.	TRBJ2-1	TRBV7-9	ASSLSGAGGIYNEQF
few	TRBJ2-5	TRBV5-7	ASSLGPETQY
.	TRBJ2-7	TRBV5-5	ASSRSHRVISYEQY